Listed here are 12 T cell receptor beta chains from one sample, sequenced in a study of blood T cell repertoires in COVID-19. The method was immunoSEQ multiplex PCR; TCRdb's version includes in-frame clones alone and lacks a portion of them. The sample contains 200,000 to 250,000 clones, just under 85% of which appear only once. Material: peripheral blood. The receptors stem from a woman between 45 and 60 years old with active or convalescent COVID-19.

The chain uses TRBV19 and TRBJ2-7; 10 bases align to TRBD1. The CDR3 has 13 amino acids. CDR1 LNHDA and CDR2 SQIVND come from the germline V gene (reference sequence). Trimming removed 5 bases from V and 4 bases from J; junction bases left unmatched: 2. The CDR3 bases are TGTGCCAGTAGTGGACAGGGGGGTTACGAGCAGTACTTC. Its protein is CASSGQGGYEQYF.

This clone was seen only once. This chain joins TRBV7-9 and TRBJ1-2; a possible D gene is TRBD1 (6 bases). The CDR3 contains 13 residues. The germline V gene has CDR1 SEHNR and CDR2 FQNEAQ (reference sequence). V was clipped by 5 bases and J by 7 bases, with 14 bases between them. This CDR3 is CASSKYRDIGYTF. The CDR3 nucleotides are TGTGCCAGCAGCAAATACAGGGATATTGGCTACACCTTC.

This chain joins TRBV11-2 and TRBJ1-6; tentative D call: TRBD1 (5 bases). The CDR3 spans 15 residues. Germline loops: CDR1 SGHAT, CDR2 FQNNGV. V lost 3 bases and J lost 10, with 16 bases in between. As DNA, the CDR3 is TGTGCCAGCAGCTTCCGGGACTCAATCGGGTCACCCCTCCACTTT. Residues: CASSFRDSIGSPLHF.

The chain employs TRBV2 and TRBJ2-7; D perhaps matches TRBD2 (5 bases). The CDR3 is made up of 11 amino acids. V lost 6 bases to trimming and J lost 6 bases, with 9 bases between them. Per germline, CDR1 SNHLY and CDR2 FYNNEI. CDR3 in DNA: TGTGCCAGCAGAGAACGGGGCGAGCAGTACTTC. Translated, it gives CASRERGEQYF.

This clone has just one count. The rearrangement joins TRBV28 to TRBJ2-7, with a weak D call TRBD2 (5 bases). The CDR3 totals 12 residues. In germline, CDR1 is MDHEN, CDR2 SYDVKM. Trimming removed 8 bases at V and 6 bases at J, with 14 bases between. CDR3: CASASGVGEQYV. DNA of the CDR3: TGTGCCAGCGCGTCCGGGGTTGGCGAGCAGTACGTC.

The chain recombines TRBV11-2 with TRBJ1-5; D not resolved. The germline gives CDR1 SGHAT, CDR2 FQNNGV. CDR3 length: 10 amino acids. Trimming removed 3 bases from V and 8 bases from J, with 2 bases in between. The CDR3: CASSFKPQHF. CDR3 DNA sequence: TGTGCCAGCAGCTTTAAGCCCCAGCATTTT.

This chain links TRBV28 with TRBJ1-6, with D tentatively TRBD1 (6 bases). V lost 6 bases to trimming and J lost 8 bases, with 14 bases between them. The germline CDR1 and CDR2 sequences are MDHEN and SYDVKM. CDR3 length: 14 residues. The CDR3 DNA reads TGTGCCAGCAGGGAGGACAGAGCATATTCACCCCTCCACTTT. Translated: CASREDRAYSPLHF.

The chain employs TRBV11-2 and TRBJ1-2; TRBD1 is a possible D gene (6 bases). CDR1 is SGHAT, CDR2 FQNNGV, per germline. Between the trimmed V and J ends, which lost 5 bases and 4 bases, there was a span of 17 bases. This CDR3 is 15 amino acids long. The CDR3 reads CASSQGGGSVYGYTF. CDR3 in DNA: TGTGCCAGCAGCCAAGGGGGGGGCTCGGTCTATGGCTACACCTTC.

CDR3 coding DNA: TGTGCCAGCAGCGGGGGCGACTATGGCTACACCTTC. It specifies CASSGGDYGYTF. This chain links TRBV14 with TRBJ1-2, with a possible D match to TRBD1 (6 bases). The CDR3 consists of 12 residues. Between the trimmed V and J ends, which lost 5 bases and 3 bases, there was a span of 7 bases. Germline loops: CDR1 SGHDN, CDR2 FVKESK.

The chain combines TRBV19 with TRBJ2-7; D perhaps matches TRBD1 (5 bases). Germline V lookup: CDR1 LNHDA, CDR2 SQIVND (reference sequence). The V end lost 5 bases, the J end lost 0 bases, and 11 bases lay between the germline ends. The CDR3 contains 14 residues. The CDR3 region is CASSFDSPSYEQYF. Here the CDR3 DNA reads TGTGCCAGTAGTTTCGACAGTCCCTCCTACGAGCAGTACTTC.

The chain links TRBV2 to TRBJ1-2, with TRBD1 matching 9 bases. The V gene's germline CDR1 is SNHLY and CDR2 FYNNEI. Trimming removed 4 bases from V and 9 bases from J; junction bases left unmatched: 9. The CDR3 totals 14 residues. This CDR3 reads CASSGPGTGNSYTF. The CDR3 nucleotides are TGTGCCAGCAGTGGGCCCGGGACAGGGAATAGCTACACCTTC.

CDR3 nucleotide sequence: TGTGCCATCAGAGACCCGGGACAGGGGGTAGCAGATACGCAGTATTTT. It translates to CAIRDPGQGVADTQYF. The J gene is TRBJ2-3, the V gene TRBV10-3; 11 bases line up with TRBD1. V dropped 6 bases and J dropped 4; count of bases not matched to a gene: 9. Germline CDR1 ENHRY, CDR2 SYGVKD. The CDR3 has 16 residues.